The source of this T cell receptor beta chain is a study of T cell responses to AZD1222 COVID-19 vaccine. Clones were read by immunoSEQ multiplex PCR, and TCRdb kept only the in-frame ones, dropping some. Of 95,000 to 150,000 clones listed, 92% are singletons. The CDR3 contains 15 residues. Trimming cost V 3 bases and J 2 bases, with 13 bases left between them. Germline assignment: CDR1 SNHLY and CDR2 FYNNEI. Second doses that came at about 4 or about 12 weeks were put together. Comment on this clone: Its antigen is undetermined.

Study-level points and caveats: Nearly half of spike-specific TCRs reportedly target unmutated variant regions.

This receptor was obtained from an adult who received the AZD1222 COVID-19 vaccine. This sequence joins TRBV2 and TRBJ2-5; D unclear. Sequencing used peripheral blood, obtained 28 days after the second AZD1222 dose. CDR3 DNA: TGTGCCAGCAGTGAGATAGGGTCTCAGCAAGAGACCCAGTACTTC. Its protein product is CASSEIGSQQETQYF.